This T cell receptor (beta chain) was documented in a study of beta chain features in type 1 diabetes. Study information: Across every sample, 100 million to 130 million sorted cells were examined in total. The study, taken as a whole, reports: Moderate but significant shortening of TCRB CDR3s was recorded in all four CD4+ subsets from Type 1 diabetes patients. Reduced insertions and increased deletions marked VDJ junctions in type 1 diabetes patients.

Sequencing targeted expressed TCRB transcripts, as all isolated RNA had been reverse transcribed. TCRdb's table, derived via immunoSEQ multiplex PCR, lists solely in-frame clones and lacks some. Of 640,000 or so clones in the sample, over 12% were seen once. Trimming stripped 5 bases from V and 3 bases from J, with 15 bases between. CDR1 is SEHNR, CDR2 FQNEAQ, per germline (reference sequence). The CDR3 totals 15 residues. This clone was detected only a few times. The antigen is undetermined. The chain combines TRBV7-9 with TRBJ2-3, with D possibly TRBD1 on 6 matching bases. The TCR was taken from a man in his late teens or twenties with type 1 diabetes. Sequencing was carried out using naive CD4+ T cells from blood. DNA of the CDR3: TGTGCCAGCAGCGAGACCAGGGGCGAGACAGATACGCAGTATTTT. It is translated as CASSETRGETDTQYF.